The rows below give T cell receptor beta chains drawn from one sample of a study of T cell repertoires and HLA-DP antigens. Some clones are missing from TCRdb's copy, which holds only in-frame ones; the method was immunoSEQ multiplex PCR. The sample has roughly 70,000 clones, about four fifths seen once. Their antigens remain unidentified. Sequencing was done on a sample of CD4+ T cells from PBMCs. The receptors come from a man aged 55 to 69 in good health and CMV-seronegative. The CDR3 runs from the conserved cysteine through the conserved F or W. Each record gives: J gene, D gene, clone size, V gene, CDR3 protein, CDR3 DNA. The D gene is left open where the match is weak. Clone sizes are given selectively: once, few, many, or a class where the clone is expanded.

J: TRBJ1-1; D: .; size: .; V: TRBV2; CDR3: CASSELVGTEAFF; DNA: TGTGCCAGCAGTGAACTGGTGGGGACTGAAGCTTTCTTT
J: TRBJ2-3; D: TRBD1; size: .; V: TRBV4-3; CDR3: CASSQEARGSTDTQYF; DNA: TGCGCCAGCAGCCAAGAGGCCAGGGGGTCTACAGATACGCAGTATTTT
J: TRBJ2-1; D: .; size: .; V: TRBV7-9; CDR3: CASSWNNEQFF; DNA: TGTGCCAGCAGCTGGAACAATGAGCAGTTCTTC
J: TRBJ1-1; D: .; size: once; V: TRBV7-7; CDR3: CASSPSVNTEAFF; DNA: TGTGCCAGCAGCCCCTCGGTGAACACTGAAGCTTTCTTT
J: TRBJ1-1; D: .; size: .; V: TRBV7-2; CDR3: CASSSQGLIGEAFF; DNA: TGTGCCAGCAGCTCACAGGGACTGATTGGTGAAGCTTTCTTT
J: TRBJ2-7; D: .; size: .; V: TRBV7-9; CDR3: CASTRTGATYEQYF; DNA: TGTGCCAGCACCCGAACAGGAGCAACCTACGAGCAGTACTTC
J: TRBJ2-5; D: TRBD1; size: once; V: TRBV5-4; CDR3: CASSWDGTEETQYF; DNA: TGTGCCAGCAGCTGGGACGGGACAGAAGAGACCCAGTACTTC
J: TRBJ2-2; D: TRBD2; size: .; V: TRBV5-1; CDR3: CASSFGSLAGVTNTGELFF; DNA: TGCGCCAGCAGCTTTGGATCGCTAGCGGGAGTTACGAACACCGGGGAGCTGTTTTTT
J: TRBJ1-4; D: .; size: .; V: TRBV2; CDR3: CASRVGGEKLFF; DNA: TGTGCCAGCAGGGTGGGGGGGGAAAAACTGTTTTTT
J: TRBJ2-5; D: TRBD2; size: .; V: TRBV5-1; CDR3: CASSSTTLLAGGGQETQYF; DNA: TGCGCCAGCAGCTCCACTACATTGCTAGCGGGAGGGGGTCAAGAGACCCAGTACTTC
J: TRBJ1-3; D: .; size: .; V: TRBV6-1; CDR3: CASSEFVSGNTIYF; DNA: TGTGCCAGCAGTGAATTTGTGTCTGGAAACACCATATATTTT
J: TRBJ1-4; D: .; size: .; V: TRBV6-6; CDR3: CASSFRGRKDEKLFF; DNA: TGTGCCAGCAGTTTCCGTGGGAGGAAAGATGAAAAACTGTTTTTT
J: TRBJ2-2; D: TRBD1; size: .; V: TRBV6-5; CDR3: CATARGLYTGELFF; DNA: TGTGCCACAGCTAGGGGGCTTTACACCGGGGAGCTGTTTTTT
J: TRBJ2-1; D: TRBD2; size: few; V: TRBV4-1; CDR3: CASSLGRGVSNEQFF; DNA: TGCGCCAGCAGCCTCGGACGGGGGGTGAGCAATGAGCAGTTCTTC
J: TRBJ2-3; D: TRBD2; size: .; V: TRBV2; CDR3: CASSPAGGPATDTQYF; DNA: TGTGCCAGCAGTCCAGCGGGGGGGCCTGCCACAGATACGCAGTATTTT
J: TRBJ1-2; D: .; size: .; V: TRBV4-3; CDR3: CASSQDSGREGGYTF; DNA: TGCGCCAGCAGCCAAGATTCGGGCAGGGAGGGCGGCTACACCTTC
J: TRBJ1-2; D: .; size: few; V: TRBV7-2; CDR3: CASSLSEYYGYTF; DNA: TGTGCCAGCAGCCTATCAGAGTACTATGGCTACACCTTC
J: TRBJ2-1; D: TRBD2; size: .; V: TRBV18; CDR3: CASSLTSGGFNEQFF; DNA: TGTGCCAGCTCACTTACTAGCGGGGGGTTTAATGAGCAGTTCTTC
J: TRBJ2-1; D: .; size: once; V: TRBV6-1; CDR3: CATKSGYSHNEQFF; DNA: TGTGCCACCAAGTCGGGATACAGCCACAATGAGCAGTTCTTC
J: TRBJ2-7; D: .; size: .; V: TRBV6-5; CDR3: CASSYEGGRGQYF; DNA: TGTGCCAGCAGTTACGAAGGGGGACGGGGGCAGTACTTC
J: TRBJ1-2; D: .; size: few; V: TRBV28; CDR3: CASSNTQLGYTF; DNA: TGTGCCAGCAGTAACACCCAACTCGGCTACACCTTC
J: TRBJ2-1; D: TRBD1; size: .; V: TRBV2; CDR3: CASRGQDFHNEQFF; DNA: TGTGCCAGCAGGGGACAGGATTTCCACAATGAGCAGTTCTTC
J: TRBJ2-7; D: .; size: .; V: TRBV15; CDR3: CATSRDLAGSHEQYF; DNA: TGTGCCACCAGCAGAGATTTGGCAGGGAGCCACGAGCAGTACTTC
J: TRBJ2-1; D: TRBD1; size: .; V: TRBV27; CDR3: CASSLSNRGDRDRQFF; DNA: TGTGCCAGCAGTTTATCCAACAGGGGGGACAGGGACCGGCAGTTCTTC
J: TRBJ2-3; D: TRBD2; size: .; V: TRBV5-1; CDR3: CASSRTTSGLTDTQYF; DNA: TGCGCCAGCAGCCGAACGACTAGCGGGTTAACAGATACGCAGTATTTT
J: TRBJ2-3; D: .; size: .; V: TRBV30; CDR3: CAWSVPARADTQYF; DNA: TGTGCCTGGAGTGTACCCGCAAGGGCAGATACGCAGTATTTT
J: TRBJ1-4; D: TRBD1; size: .; V: TRBV5-1; CDR3: CASSSTGSTNEKLFF; DNA: TGCGCCAGCAGCTCGACAGGGTCAACTAATGAAAAACTGTTTTTT
J: TRBJ2-5; D: TRBD2; size: .; V: TRBV6-5; CDR3: CASRPGAGGQETQYF; DNA: TGTGCCAGCAGGCCGGGGGCGGGGGGCCAAGAGACCCAGTACTTC
J: TRBJ1-2; D: TRBD1; size: few; V: TRBV10-2; CDR3: CASSPGTGVGGYTF; DNA: TGCGCCAGCAGCCCGGGGACAGGGGTCGGCGGCTACACCTTC